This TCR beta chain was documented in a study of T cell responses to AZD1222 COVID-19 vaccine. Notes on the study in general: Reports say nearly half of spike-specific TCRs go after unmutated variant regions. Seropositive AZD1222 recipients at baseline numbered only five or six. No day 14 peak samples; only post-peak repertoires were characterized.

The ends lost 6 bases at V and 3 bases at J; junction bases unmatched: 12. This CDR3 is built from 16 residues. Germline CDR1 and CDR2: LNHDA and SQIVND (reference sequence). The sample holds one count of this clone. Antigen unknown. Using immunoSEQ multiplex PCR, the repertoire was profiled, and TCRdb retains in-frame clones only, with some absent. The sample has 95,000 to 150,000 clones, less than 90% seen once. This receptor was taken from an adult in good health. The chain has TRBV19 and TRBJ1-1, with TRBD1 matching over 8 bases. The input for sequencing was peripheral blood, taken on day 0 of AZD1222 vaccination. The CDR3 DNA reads TGTGCCAGTAGCCCAGGGGGCTCGGTCCCGGACACTGAAGCTTTCTTT. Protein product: CASSPGGSVPDTEAFF.